The TCR beta chain under discussion was sequenced for a study of blood T cell repertoires in COVID-19. Repertoires were generated with immunoSEQ multiplex PCR, while TCRdb's copy carries only in-frame clones and drops some. In the table there are about 260,000 clones, 75% to 90% of which are singletons. This CDR3 is built from 15 residues. The sample was peripheral blood. The chain has TRBV21-1 and TRBJ1-1; the table names TRBD1, a call not compared with the DNA. TRBV21-1 is a recognized pseudogene. This sequence was found in a man aged 30-40 years with active or convalescent COVID-19. CDR3 residues: CASIDTIDRDTEAFF. The CDR3 DNA sequence: TGTGCCAGCATCGATACTATTGACAGGGACACTGAAGCTTTCTTT.